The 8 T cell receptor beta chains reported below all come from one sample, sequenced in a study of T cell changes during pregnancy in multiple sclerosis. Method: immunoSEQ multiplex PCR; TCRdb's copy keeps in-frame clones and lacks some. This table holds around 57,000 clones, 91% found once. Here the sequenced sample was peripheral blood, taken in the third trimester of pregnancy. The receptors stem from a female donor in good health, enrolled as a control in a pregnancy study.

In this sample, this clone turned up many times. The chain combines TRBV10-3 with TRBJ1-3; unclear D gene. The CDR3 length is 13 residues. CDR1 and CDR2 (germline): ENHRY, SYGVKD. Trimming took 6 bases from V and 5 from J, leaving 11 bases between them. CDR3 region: CAIRVTRRNTIYF. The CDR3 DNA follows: TGTGCCATCAGGGTCACTAGGAGAAACACCATATATTTT.

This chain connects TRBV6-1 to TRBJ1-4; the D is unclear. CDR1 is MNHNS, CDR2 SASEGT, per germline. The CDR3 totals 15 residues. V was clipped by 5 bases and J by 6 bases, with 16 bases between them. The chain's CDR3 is CASSLRWRADEKLFF. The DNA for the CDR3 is TGTGCCAGCAGTCTCAGGTGGAGGGCTGATGAAAAACTGTTTTTT.

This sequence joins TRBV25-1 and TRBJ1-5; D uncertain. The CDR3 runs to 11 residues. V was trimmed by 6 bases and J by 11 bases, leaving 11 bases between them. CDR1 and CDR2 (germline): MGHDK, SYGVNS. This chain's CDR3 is CASSGEGAQHF. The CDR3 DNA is TGTGCCAGCAGCGGGGAGGGAGCCCAGCATTTT.

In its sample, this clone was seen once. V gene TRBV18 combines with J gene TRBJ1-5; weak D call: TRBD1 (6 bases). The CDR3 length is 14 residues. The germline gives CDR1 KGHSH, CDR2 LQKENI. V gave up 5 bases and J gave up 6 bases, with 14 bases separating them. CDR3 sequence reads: CASSFPGETQPQHF. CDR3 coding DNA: TGTGCCAGCTCATTCCCAGGGGAGACTCAGCCCCAGCATTTT. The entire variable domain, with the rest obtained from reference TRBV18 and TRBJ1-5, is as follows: NAGVMQNPRHLVRRRGQEARLRCSPMKGHSHVYWYRQLPEEGLKFMVYLQKENIIDESGMPKERFSAEFPKEGPSILRIQQVVRGDSAAYFCASSFPGETQPQHFGDGTRLSIL.

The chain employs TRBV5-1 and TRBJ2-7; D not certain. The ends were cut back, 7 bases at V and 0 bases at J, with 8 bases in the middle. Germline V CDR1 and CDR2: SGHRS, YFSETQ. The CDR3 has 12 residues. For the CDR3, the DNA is TGCGCCAGCGGGCCGAGCTCCTACGAGCAGTACTTC. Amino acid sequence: CASGPSSYEQYF.

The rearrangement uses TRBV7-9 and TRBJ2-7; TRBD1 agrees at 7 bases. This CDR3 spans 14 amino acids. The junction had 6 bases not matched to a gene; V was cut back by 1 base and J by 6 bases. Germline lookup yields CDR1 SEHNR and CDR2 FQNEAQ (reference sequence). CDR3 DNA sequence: TGTGCCAGCAGCTTAGGAAACACAGGGGCCGAGCAGTACTTC. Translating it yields CASSLGNTGAEQYF.

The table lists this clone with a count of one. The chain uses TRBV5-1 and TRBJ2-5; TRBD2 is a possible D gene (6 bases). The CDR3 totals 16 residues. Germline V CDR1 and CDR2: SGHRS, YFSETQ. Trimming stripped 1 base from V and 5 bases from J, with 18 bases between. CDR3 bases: TGCGCCAGCAGCTTGTTCGGAGTAGGAGGGTTGGAGACCCAGTACTTC. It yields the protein CASSLFGVGGLETQYF.

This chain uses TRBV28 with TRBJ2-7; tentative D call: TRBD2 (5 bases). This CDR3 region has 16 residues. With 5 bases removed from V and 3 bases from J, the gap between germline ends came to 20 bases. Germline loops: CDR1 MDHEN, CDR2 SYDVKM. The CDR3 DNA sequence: TGTGCCAGCAGTACCCCGGTCTGGCGGGCGGGCTACGAGCAGTACTTC. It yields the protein CASSTPVWRAGYEQYF.